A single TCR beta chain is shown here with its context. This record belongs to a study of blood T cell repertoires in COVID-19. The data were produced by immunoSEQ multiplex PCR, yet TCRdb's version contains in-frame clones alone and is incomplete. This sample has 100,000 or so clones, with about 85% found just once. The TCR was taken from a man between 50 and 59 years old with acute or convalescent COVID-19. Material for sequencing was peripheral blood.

The DNA for the CDR3 is TGTGCCAGCAGTTCACAAGAGACCCAGTACTTC. Its protein is CASSSQETQYF. The gene calls are TRBV6-5 and TRBJ2-5; no definite D call. CDR1 MNHEY and CDR2 SVGAGI come from the germline V gene. This CDR3 region has 11 residues. The ends were cut back, 4 bases at V and 2 bases at J, with 2 bases in the middle.